This T cell receptor (beta chain) was identified during a study of blood T cell repertoires in COVID-19. Study at large: Researchers got acute and convalescent COVID-19 samples from the United States, Italy and Spain. T cells, B-cell-depleted T cells, or PBMCs supplied cDNA or gDNA.

V was pared by 6 bases and J by 11 bases, with 11 bases of the junction left unmatched. The germline gives CDR1 SGHAT, CDR2 FQNNGV. CDR3 length: 13 residues. In Seattle, patients joined the study during active infection and were tracked longitudinally. Original processing notes: Nucleated cell counts were estimated from reference gene primer amplification. Using immunoSEQ multiplex PCR, the repertoire was profiled, and TCRdb retains in-frame clones only, with some absent. D and trimming come from the DNA, and the V and J calls and clone size come from that table. This table holds tens of thousands of clones, roughly nine tenths found once.

V gene TRBV11-2 combines with J gene TRBJ2-7, with 9 bases that match TRBD2. This receptor was identified in a man over 45 with COVID-19, enrolled during active disease. The sequencing input was peripheral blood. DNA of the CDR3: TGTGCCAGCAGGCGGGGGGGACATTTCATCGAGTACTTC. Its translation: CASRRGGHFIEYF.